One sample yielded the 19 T cell receptor beta chains listed below, sequenced in a study of blood T cell repertoires in COVID-19. The assay was immunoSEQ multiplex PCR, and TCRdb's table has in-frame clones only and misses some. The sample consists of about 71,000 clones, 75% to 95% of them appearing once. Sequencing was carried out using peripheral blood. Receptor source: a woman between 18 and 30 years old with acute or convalescent COVID-19.

This clone occurred many times. This chain links TRBV7-2 with TRBJ1-6; D ambiguous. Trimming shortened V by 3 bases and J by 8 bases, and 11 bases separated the two germline ends. The CDR3 is 14 amino acids. The germline gives CDR1 SGHTA, CDR2 FQGNSA. CDR3 protein: CASSFRGFDSPLHF. The CDR3 DNA reads TGTGCCAGCAGCTTTAGAGGGTTCGATTCACCCCTCCACTTT.

This clone has a single count. This chain joins TRBV6-2 or TRBV6-3 and TRBJ1-2; D is uncertain. Germline V gene data show CDR1 as MNHEY and CDR2 as SVGEGT. Trimming cost V 5 bases and J 4 bases, with 11 bases left between them. The CDR3 loop spans 13 amino acids. DNA of the CDR3: TGTGCCAGCAGTAAGACGCGGATCTATGGCTACACCTTC. It specifies CASSKTRIYGYTF.

This clone has a handful of counts. The chain employs TRBV30 and TRBJ2-7, with D possibly TRBD2 on 5 matching bases. Trimming stripped 1 base from V and 0 bases from J, with 10 bases between. There are 14 residues in the CDR3. The V gene's germline CDR1 is GTSNPN and CDR2 SVGIG (reference sequence). The chain's CDR3 is CAWSGARASYEQYF. The CDR3 DNA reads as TGTGCCTGGAGTGGAGCGCGGGCCTCCTACGAGCAGTACTTC.

The gene calls are TRBV4-1 and TRBJ1-3, with D possibly being TRBD1 (6 bases). There are 18 residues in the CDR3. CDR1 is MGHRA, CDR2 YSYEKL, per germline. Trimming pared 1 base from V and 4 bases from J, leaving 20 bases between. Here the CDR3 DNA reads TGCGCCAGCAGCCAAGCCCCGACAGTAGGGGGTTCGGGAAACACCATATATTTT. It is translated as CASSQAPTVGGSGNTIYF.

The J gene is TRBJ1-5, the V gene TRBV19; 8 bases match TRBD1. Germline V lookup: CDR1 LNHDA, CDR2 SQIVND (reference sequence). V gave up 1 base and J gave up 0 bases; unmatched junction bases: 2. The CDR3 loop spans 16 amino acids. CDR3 in amino acids: CASSIAGGVSNQPQHF. The CDR3 DNA follows: TGTGCCAGTAGTATAGCAGGGGGCGTTAGCAATCAGCCCCAGCATTTT. The full variable domain, in which reference TRBV19 and TRBJ1-5 provide the parts outside the CDR3, is DGGITQSPKYLFRKEGQNVTLSCEQNLNHDAMYWYRQDPGQGLRLIYYSQIVNDFQKGDIAEGYSVSREKKESFPLTVTSAQKNPTAFYLCASSIAGGVSNQPQHFGDGTRLSIL.

This chain connects TRBV2 to TRBJ1-6, with TRBD1 matching 8 bases. The junction had 8 bases not matched to a gene; V was cut back by 3 bases and J by 13 bases. Per the germline V gene, CDR1 is SNHLY and CDR2 is FYNNEI. The CDR3 has 14 residues. The CDR3 DNA sequence: TGTGCCAGCAGTGATTACCGGACAGGGTATCCCCTCCACTTT. Translation: CASSDYRTGYPLHF.

This chain links TRBV18 with TRBJ1-1; TRBD1 might be the D (5 bases). V gave up 6 bases and J gave up 4 bases, with 12 bases separating them. The germline gives CDR1 KGHSH, CDR2 LQKENI. The CDR3 consists of 13 residues. CDR3 bases: TGTGCCAGCTCCGACTCAGGGCTCACTGAAGCTTTCTTT. Its protein product is CASSDSGLTEAFF.

The genes are TRBV4-1 and TRBJ1-1, with D perhaps TRBD1 (6 bases). The CDR3 contains 17 residues. The V end lost 0 bases, the J end lost 4 bases, and 18 bases lay between the germline ends. The V gene's germline CDR1 is MGHRA and CDR2 YSYEKL. Written as DNA, the CDR3 is TGCGCCAGCAGCCAAGAACGGGGGGGCGCCTCTGGCACTGAAGCTTTCTTT. This encodes CASSQERGGASGTEAFF.

The V and J genes are TRBV20-1 and TRBJ2-2, with D hard to call. The length of the CDR3 is 11 residues. V lost 5 bases and J 8 bases, leaving 9 bases between the germline ends. CDR1 is DFQATT, CDR2 SNEGSKA, per germline (reference sequence). The CDR3 DNA reads as TGCAGTGCTCGCCAACGGGGGGAGCTGTTTTTT. It is translated as CSARQRGELFF.

This clone was recorded once. The rearrangement joins TRBV4-2 to TRBJ2-3, with 9 bases lining up with TRBD2. The V gene's germline CDR1 is LGHNA and CDR2 YNFKEQ. J lost 3 bases, V lost 3 bases, and 7 bases had no gene match. The CDR3 contains 16 residues. CDR3 coding DNA: TGTGCCAGCAGCCACGGTGGCGGGGGGGCGACAGATACGCAGTATTTT. This encodes CASSHGGGGATDTQYF.

This clone was seen only once. The CDR3 nucleotides are TGTGCCTGGTCGTACACCGGGGAGCTGTTTTTT. Its translation is CAWSYTGELFF. This chain connects TRBV30 to TRBJ2-2; D not resolved. Trimming removed 5 bases at V and 3 bases at J, with 4 bases between. The CDR3 consists of 11 residues. Germline CDR1 reads GTSNPN; CDR2 reads SVGIG (reference sequence).

The V gene is TRBV5-1, the J gene TRBJ2-3; D unclear. V lost 0 bases, J lost 0 bases, and 8 bases lay in between. Germline V CDR1 and CDR2: SGHRS, YFSETQ. The CDR3 sequence is 15 residues long. The CDR3 bases are TGCGCCAGCAGCTTGGAGGCGGCTAGCACAGATACGCAGTATTTT. Translating gives CASSLEAASTDTQYF.

This clone was detected a few times. The chain combines TRBV25-1 with TRBJ2-3; D gene uncertain. The CDR3 totals 14 residues. Germline V gene lookup returns CDR1 MGHDK and CDR2 SYGVNS. Trimming took off 1 base at V and 0 bases at J, with 5 bases between the two ends. The CDR3 spells CASSESLSTDTQYF. The CDR3 DNA reads as TGTGCCAGCAGTGAATCCCTTAGCACAGATACGCAGTATTTT.

V is TRBV15 and J is TRBJ1-1; 7 bases line up with TRBD1. V gave up 5 bases and J gave up 0 bases; unmatched junction bases: 6. This CDR3 spans 15 amino acids. In germline, CDR1 is LNHNV, CDR2 YYDKDF (reference sequence). The CDR3 coding sequence is TGTGCCACCAGCCAAGGACAGGTCATGAACACTGAAGCTTTCTTT. Its translation: CATSQGQVMNTEAFF.

V is TRBV4-3 and J is TRBJ1-1, with D unresolved. The CDR3 is 13 amino acids. The germline V and J ends were trimmed by 2 bases and 1 base, with 5 bases remaining between them. Germline V gene sequence: CDR1 LGHNA, CDR2 YSLEER. CDR3: CASSQFRNTEAFF. In nucleotides, the CDR3 is TGCGCCAGCAGCCAATTCAGGAACACTGAAGCTTTCTTT.

The V gene is TRBV18, the J gene TRBJ1-4; 7 nucleotides align to TRBD1. Germline loops: CDR1 KGHSH, CDR2 LQKENI. This CDR3 is 13 amino acids long. V trimming: 10 bases; J trimming: 6 bases; junction bases outside the gene matches: 8. The CDR3 sequence is CATTGAGDEKLFF. The CDR3 nucleotides read TGTGCCACCACAGGGGCCGGAGATGAAAAACTGTTTTTT.

The chain combines TRBV9 with TRBJ1-4; a weak D match, TRBD1 (5 bases). Germline loops: CDR1 SGDLS, CDR2 YYNGEE. With 9 bases removed from V and 5 bases from J, the gap between germline ends came to 14 bases. CDR3 size: 13 residues. CDR3 DNA sequence: TGTGCCAACCGACAGACAAAAAATGAAAAACTGTTTTTT. This codes for CANRQTKNEKLFF.

This chain uses TRBV6-5 with TRBJ1-3, with D possibly being TRBD1 (5 bases). Germline assignment: CDR1 MNHEY and CDR2 SVGAGI. This CDR3 is 14 amino acids long. The ends were cut back, 5 bases at V and 7 bases at J, with 15 bases in the middle. CDR3: CASSKQGAGNTIYF. Here the CDR3 DNA reads TGTGCCAGCAGTAAGCAGGGCGCGGGGAACACCATATATTTT.

This clone was seen a single time. The chain employs TRBV10-3 and TRBJ1-6; D call uncertain. CDR1 is ENHRY, CDR2 SYGVKD, per germline. The CDR3 has 14 residues. V was shortened by 0 bases and J by 7 bases, with 7 bases between the two germline ends. The CDR3 loop reads CAISESTENSPLHF. The CDR3 region has the DNA TGTGCCATCAGTGAGTCTACGGAGAATTCACCCCTCCACTTT.